The source of this T cell receptor beta chain is a study of monozygotic twins with inflammatory bowel disease (dated by TCRdb to about 2019). For the study in its entirety: The full study comprised 30 or so monozygotic twin pairs: nine German pairs (four IBD-concordant, five IBD-discordant) and 19 IBD-discordant Danish pairs. Disease-associated traits were sought mainly through comparisons between IBD patients and their genetically identical healthy co-twins within discordant pairs. Each individual had, on average, about 151 000 unique TCRalpha sequences and 181 000 unique TCRbeta sequences available for analysis. Overall study results and their limits: Measured by the inverse Simpson index, TCRbeta repertoire diversity was lower in IBD patients than in their healthy co-twins. The results gave no support for a single strong signal or clonotype linked to IBD. Background noise and inter-individual variability may have been introduced into the repertoires by the differing immunosuppressive treatments among patients. Concordant and discordant twins showed no difference in repertoire similarity, possibly because of limited statistical power. IBD patients shared fewer clonotypes with other individuals than healthy twins did, most markedly in patients showing signs of disease activity. The analysis was unable to tell apart different T cell subtypes.

The cysteine opens and the phenylalanine closes a CDR3 of 14 amino acids. DNA is not recorded here. CDR1 and CDR2 are read off the germline V gene as MNHEY and SVGEGT. From each donor, a roughly 2.6 ml peripheral blood sample was collected into PAXgene tubes and stored at -80 degrees C. Without T cell sorting, total RNA was isolated from whole blood using the PAXgene blood miRNA kit on an automated QIAcube. Deep TCRalpha and TCRbeta repertoire profiling with unique molecular barcoding was performed on peripheral blood of monozygotic twin pairs concordant or discordant for inflammatory bowel disease. Smoking habits were recorded for all twin pairs, with individuals classified as current, former or never smokers. Of note for this clonotype: The antigen this receptor binds is unknown.

Library creation used 5' RACE. Preparation of each TCR library used 3,000 to 3,500 ng of total RNA. cDNA was synthesized with SMARTScribe reverse transcriptase in eight separate reactions per sample. During cDNA synthesis, template switching was used to introduce unique molecular identifiers that contained a 6-nucleotide sample barcode. TCRalpha and TCRbeta cDNA was amplified in two nested PCRs of 16 and 9 cycles, and bead purification was carried out after each PCR. Before amplification, the cDNA was both treated with uracil DNA-glycosylase and purified with the QIAquick PCR purification kit. The second PCR was the step at which Illumina TruSeq-compatible adapters and sample-specific barcodes were added. Library quality and concentration were assessed using TapeStation and Qubit, and 5 to 6 ng of each library was pooled. Pooled libraries were sequenced on an Illumina HiSeq2500 single-index Rapid Run with 2 x 100 bp reads and custom sequencing primers. The paper's data handling went like this. MiGEC version 1.2.6 was used for UMI-based consensus assembly, which corrected PCR and sequencing errors. MiXCR version 2.1.1 was used to carry out V(D)J alignment, clonotype assembly and CDR3 extraction. Gene usage, clonotype sharing and MAIT/NKT TCR abundance were normalised by analysing the top 1000, 10 000 and 20 000 clonotypes per sample. Diversity was computed as the inverse Simpson index with the vegan R package after downsampling to 27 000 UMIs. Paired Mann-Whitney U tests were applied to discordant twin pairs, and Benjamini-Hochberg correction was used for multiple testing. Each CDR3 protein sequence appears as one entry after TCRdb reprocessed the reads, and no DNA is included. It is TCRdb's table, rather than the study itself, that gives the V and J calls and clone size. The table for this sample shows some 400,000 distinct CDR3 sequences. The ten largest clones represent about 2.2% of the sample.

The sample taken for sequencing was blood. The sequence is built from TRBV6-2 or TRBV6-3 and TRBJ2-7; TCRdb's assignment of TRBD1 cannot be checked, as there is no DNA. The origin of this receptor is a human donor with ulcerative colitis or Crohn's disease, or a healthy co-twin of an affected twin (not recorded which). CDR3 reads: CASSQTGQAYEQYF.